Presented here are 21 T cell receptor beta chains from one specimen sequenced in a study of blood T cell repertoires in COVID-19. Libraries were prepared by immunoSEQ multiplex PCR; TCRdb keeps only in-frame clonotypes and omits some of them. The repertoire holds more than 250,000 clones, with 86% as singletons. The sequencing input was peripheral blood. The origin of the receptors is a woman aged 50 to 65 with acute or convalescent COVID-19.

This clone was picked up a small number of times. The chain joins TRBV4-3 to TRBJ1-2; TRBD1 matches 7 bases. The germline CDR1 and CDR2 sequences are LGHNA and YSLEER. V was pared by 4 bases and J by 4 bases, with 6 bases of the junction left unmatched. This CDR3 region has 14 residues. Written as DNA, the CDR3 is TGCGCCAGCAGCCGAAACAGGGGTAGCTATGGCTACACCTTC. Translating it yields CASSRNRGSYGYTF.

The chain combines TRBV6-5 with TRBJ2-1; TRBD2 aligns across 8 bases. The CDR3 contains 15 residues. Germline-derived CDR1 and CDR2 are MNHEY and SVGAGI. After removal of 6 bases from V and 3 bases from J, the junction contained 7 bases not matched to a gene. The CDR3 DNA reads TGTGCCAGCAGCCTCACTAGCGGCCGCTACAATGAGCAGTTCTTC. Its protein is CASSLTSGRYNEQFF.

This chain links TRBV6-1 with TRBJ1-4; D may be TRBD1 (6 bases). The CDR3 is 17 residues long. CDR1 MNHNS and CDR2 SASEGT come from the germline V gene. V was clipped by 3 bases and J by 8 bases, with 22 bases between them. The CDR3 loop is CASSDIPSGGPREKLFF. CDR3 DNA: TGTGCCAGCAGTGACATACCTTCGGGGGGGCCTCGAGAAAAACTGTTTTTT.

The genes are TRBV5-1 and TRBJ2-5, with TRBD2 identical over 8 bases. CDR3 length: 15 amino acids. Germline V gene data show CDR1 as SGHRS and CDR2 as YFSETQ. With 0 bases clipped from V and 5 bases from J, the junction kept 6 bases outside the gene matches. The CDR3 sequence: CASSLGLAGQETQYF. The CDR3 DNA reads as TGCGCCAGCAGCTTGGGGCTAGCGGGTCAGGAGACCCAGTACTTC.

The rearrangement joins TRBV7-2 to TRBJ2-7; 7 nucleotides line up with TRBD1. The germline CDR1 and CDR2 sequences are SGHTA and FQGNSA. The CDR3 has 15 amino acids. J lost 5 bases, V lost 4 bases, and 11 bases had no gene match. CDR3 DNA: TGTGCCAGCAGCTCCACGAGACAGGGCTTGGACGAGCAGTACTTC. It codes for CASSSTRQGLDEQYF.

The chain employs TRBV19 and TRBJ1-5; D possibly corresponds to TRBD1 (6 bases). Germline-derived CDR1 and CDR2 are LNHDA and SQIVND (reference sequence). The V end lost 6 bases, the J end lost 3 bases, and 9 bases lay between the germline ends. This CDR3 contains 13 residues. CDR3: CASSRGTNQPQHF. The CDR3 DNA reads TGTGCCAGTAGCAGGGGCACCAATCAGCCCCAGCATTTT.

The table lists this clone with a count of one. The rearrangement links TRBV7-2 to TRBJ2-4; 10 bases agree with TRBD2. Per the germline V gene, CDR1 is SGHTA and CDR2 is FQGNSA. This CDR3 is built from 17 residues. V lost 3 bases to trimming and J lost 3 bases; unmatched junction nucleotides: 8. The CDR3 spells CASSLGEAGGFKNIQYF. In DNA, the CDR3 is TGTGCCAGCAGCTTGGGGGAAGCGGGAGGGTTCAAAAACATTCAGTACTTC.

The chain couples TRBV3-1 (or the pseudogene TRBV3-2) to TRBJ1-1, with a weak D call TRBD1 (6 bases). Germline V gene lookup returns CDR1 LGHDT and CDR2 YNNKEL (reference sequence). CDR3 length equals 15 residues. V lost 1 base and J 6 bases, leaving 15 bases between the germline ends. This CDR3 is CASSQGIRTEAEAFF. The CDR3 DNA reads TGTGCCAGCAGCCAAGGGATCAGGACAGAGGCTGAAGCTTTCTTT.

The chain has TRBV4-3 and TRBJ1-4, with 9 bases matching TRBD1. J gave up 6 bases and V 4 bases, and 6 bases lay outside the gene matches. The CDR3 runs 15 residues. Germline CDR1 and CDR2: LGHNA and YSLEER. The CDR3 bases are TGCGCCAGCAGCCCGACAGGGGGACGCGATGAAAAACTGTTTTTT. Translating it yields CASSPTGGRDEKLFF.

This clone was observed once. The rearrangement joins TRBV5-4 to TRBJ2-7, with 13 bases matching TRBD2. V trimming: 0 bases; J trimming: 3 bases; junction bases outside the gene matches: 9. CDR1 is SGHNT, CDR2 YYREEE, per germline (reference sequence). The CDR3 has 18 residues. CDR3 protein: CASSLDRTSGSRFYEQYF. The CDR3 nucleotides are TGTGCCAGCAGCTTGGACAGGACTAGCGGGAGTAGGTTCTACGAGCAGTACTTC.

This chain joins TRBV28 and TRBJ2-3, with TRBD2 matching 9 bases. V dropped 4 bases and J dropped 6; count of bases not matched to a gene: 2. This CDR3 has 13 amino acids. Germline CDR1 MDHEN, CDR2 SYDVKM. The CDR3 spells CASSSTSGDTQYF. CDR3 nucleotide sequence: TGTGCCAGCAGTTCCACTAGCGGGGATACGCAGTATTTT.

The V and J genes are TRBV15 and TRBJ2-4, with D perhaps TRBD1 (6 bases). V shed 1 base and J shed 1 base, with 14 bases lying between them. The CDR3 is 17 amino acids. Per germline, CDR1 LNHNV and CDR2 YYDKDF (reference sequence). The CDR3 DNA follows: TGTGCCACCAGCAGAGGGTACAGGGTAGAGGCCAAAAACATTCAGTACTTC. Amino acids: CATSRGYRVEAKNIQYF.

This chain uses TRBV7-2 with TRBJ1-2; 9 nucleotides line up with TRBD1. Per germline, CDR1 SGHTA and CDR2 FQGNSA. The CDR3 loop spans 14 amino acids. Trimming at V came to 1 base and at J to 8 bases, leaving 5 bases not matched to a gene. In DNA form, the CDR3 reads TGTGCCAGCAGCTTAGAACGGACAGGGGAAGGCTACACCTTC. Its translation: CASSLERTGEGYTF. Combining the CDR3 with reference TRBV7-2 and TRBJ1-2 gives the whole variable domain GAGVSQSPSNKVTEKGKDVELRCDPISGHTALYWYRQSLGQGLEFLIYFQGNSAPDKSGLPSDRFSAERTGGSVSTLTIQRTQQEDSAVYLCASSLERTGEGYTFGSGTRLTVV.

The chain joins TRBV28 to TRBJ2-1, with TRBD2 matching 8 bases. Germline V gives CDR1 MDHEN, CDR2 SYDVKM. The length of the CDR3 is 16 residues. The ends lost 7 bases at V and 4 bases at J; junction bases unmatched: 12. CDR3 in amino acids: CASIPVSGRQYNEQFF. Written as DNA, the CDR3 is TGTGCCAGCATCCCGGTCAGCGGGAGACAATACAATGAGCAGTTCTTC.

V usage is TRBV7-3 and J usage is TRBJ2-7; TRBD1 matches 7 bases. J lost 6 bases, V lost 4 bases, and 9 bases had no gene match. Germline lookup yields CDR1 SGHTA and CDR2 FQGTGA. The CDR3 runs to 14 residues. CDR3 nucleotides: TGTGCCAGCAGCTCAGACAGGGTAGGACGCGAGCAGTACTTC. Its protein is CASSSDRVGREQYF.

About this clone itself: The sample has other DNA sequences that encode this CDR3 too. This rearrangement joins TRBV15 to TRBJ1-2; 7 positions match TRBD1. The CDR3 is 15 amino acids. CDR1 LNHNV and CDR2 YYDKDF come from the germline V gene (reference sequence). The J segment lost 4 bases and the V segment lost 5 bases, leaving 10 bases of the junction unmatched. DNA for the CDR3: TGTGCCACCAGCGTACGCCTACGGGACAGCTATGGCTACACCTTC. It translates to CATSVRLRDSYGYTF.

The chain employs TRBV7-8 and TRBJ2-3; 7 nucleotides agree with TRBD1. The V and J ends lost 6 bases and 0 bases, in that order; junction bases with no gene match: 6. CDR3 size: 15 residues. The V gene's germline CDR1 is SGHVS and CDR2 FQNEAQ. CDR3 loop: CASSPGQTSTDTQYF. For the CDR3, the DNA is TGTGCCAGCAGTCCGGGACAGACTAGCACAGATACGCAGTATTTT.

The gene calls are TRBV24-1 and TRBJ2-3; 8 bases match TRBD1. The V segment lost 5 bases and the J segment 2 bases; nucleotides outside the gene matches: 2. Germline lookup yields CDR1 KGHDR and CDR2 SFDVKD. CDR3 size: 14 residues. The CDR3 protein is CATSAQGDTDTQYF. In DNA, the CDR3 is TGTGCCACCAGTGCACAGGGGGACACAGATACGCAGTATTTT.

This clone was seen just once. This chain links TRBV5-1 with TRBJ2-6; TRBD1 matches at 7 bases. The V gene end was trimmed by 0 bases and the J gene end by 4 bases; junction bases not matched to a gene: 7. Germline V lookup: CDR1 SGHRS, CDR2 YFSETQ. This CDR3 has 17 residues. CDR3 amino acids: CASSLGPTGIGANVLTF. CDR3 DNA: TGCGCCAGCAGCTTGGGTCCGACAGGGATCGGGGCCAACGTCCTGACTTTC.

The chain uses TRBV28 and TRBJ2-1, with 12 nucleotides matching TRBD2. The trim removed 6 bases at V and 2 bases at J, leaving 5 bases unmatched. The CDR3 sequence is 16 residues long. Germline values: CDR1 MDHEN, CDR2 SYDVKM. The CDR3 reads CASRSLAGGPYNEQFF. CDR3 bases: TGTGCCAGCAGATCACTAGCGGGAGGCCCCTACAATGAGCAGTTCTTC.

The rearrangement links TRBV7-9 to TRBJ1-4; a possible D gene is TRBD1 (5 bases). Trimming left V 3 bases short and J 3 bases short, with 17 bases between. Germline CDR1 SEHNR, CDR2 FQNEAQ (reference sequence). The CDR3 has 17 residues. As DNA, the CDR3 is TGTGCCAGCAGCTTGTTTGGGACTCATGGCGCTAATGAAAAACTGTTTTTT. Protein product: CASSLFGTHGANEKLFF.